This T cell receptor (beta chain) was observed in a study of blood T cell repertoires in COVID-19. Looking at the study overall: The origin of the acute and convalescent COVID-19 samples was the United States, Italy and Spain. Nucleic acid was either cDNA or gDNA, and it came from T cells, B-cell-depleted T cells, or PBMCs.

TCRdb's copy holds only in-frame clones and misses some; the assay was immunoSEQ multiplex PCR. The sample shows 100,000 to 150,000 clones, less than 90% of them seen only once. This CDR3 has 15 amino acids. Germline-derived CDR1 and CDR2 are MNHNS and SASEGT. Trimming pared 0 bases from V and 7 bases from J, leaving 12 bases between. This clonotype was sampled from a man in his sixties with acute or convalescent COVID-19. The sequencing input was peripheral blood. V gene TRBV6-1 combines with J gene TRBJ1-4, with D perhaps matching TRBD1 (5 bases). CDR3 nucleotides: TGTGCCAGCAGTGAAGCGGAGGGGTGGGGTGAAAAACTGTTTTTT. This encodes CASSEAEGWGEKLFF.